This TCR beta chain is drawn from a study of T cell repertoires in cytomegalovirus infection. Study information: It can be stated that public TCR beta signatures indicated CMV infection as well as a matching HLA type.

This clonotype was detected only a few times. What it recognizes is unknown. Points from the study as a whole: HLA-C-restricted CMV clonotypes gave the most frequent clonotype in two of eight donors. People with CMV and the relevant HLA were identified by cumulative public TCR beta family frequency.

The CDR3 covers 15 residues. Per germline, CDR1 LNHDA and CDR2 SQIVND (reference sequence). Deletions cut 1 base from V and 7 bases from J, with 14 bases between. TCRdb reprocessed the reads via MiXCR and lists one record per CDR3 protein. The table includes 310,000 or so distinct CDR3 sequences, 17% detected once. The V gene is TRBV19, the J gene TRBJ2-1, with D tentatively TRBD2 (6 bases). The specimen sequenced was PBMCs. The clonotype was recovered from a human donor in good health (CMV status not recorded). Some clones in this sample may be carry-over from other donors' samples. CDR3: CASSIALTGGNEQFF. CDR3 bases: TGTGCCAGTAGTATAGCCCTAACCGGGGGAAATGAGCAGTTCTTC.